This T cell receptor beta chain was identified during a study of graft-versus-host responses after intestinal transplantation. Overall study context: In this cohort, recipients had multivisceral, liver-intestinal, or isolated intestinal transplants. General study findings and limits: Researchers found GvH clones in recipient marrow, and some showed up first in ileum or blood.

The CDR3 length is 14 residues. The V end lost 1 base, the J end lost 4 bases, and 13 bases lay between the germline ends. Germline V CDR1 and CDR2: SQVTM, ANQGSEA. The protocol was immunoSEQ multiplex PCR, while the TCRdb copy is restricted to in-frame clones and leaves out a portion. The sample lists some 44,000 clones; approximately 94% were seen once. On this clone: Its target is unknown.

V gene TRBV29-1 combines with J gene TRBJ1-2; D is unclear. The origin of this receptor is a human patient who received an intestinal transplant, so some T cells may come from the graft donor. The source material was PBMCs, sampled approximately 350 days after intestinal transplant. In DNA, the CDR3 is TGCAGCGTTGAAGTGCCGAGGCCAGTCTATGGCTACACCTTC. Protein product: CSVEVPRPVYGYTF.